The clone carrying this T cell receptor (beta chain) has more than one count but fewer than ten. What it binds is not known. The entry originates in a study of T cell repertoires in cytomegalovirus infection. Across the study: CMV epitopes that were recently identified and HLA-C-restricted were used alongside well-studied HLA-B-restricted ones. A matching HLA type, together with CMV infection, was signaled by public TCR beta signatures.

Findings and limits, study-wide: Totalled public TCR beta family frequency picked out people who carried CMV plus the relevant HLA. HLA-C-restricted CMV clonotypes gave the most frequent clonotype in two of eight donors.

Each CDR3 protein is one row after TCRdb ran MiXCR on the reads. The sample lists 300,000 to 400,000 distinct CDR3 sequences; 29% were seen once. CDR1 and CDR2 from the germline V gene are SEHNR and FQNEAQ (reference sequence). J gave up 5 bases and V 2 bases, and 5 bases lay outside the gene matches. The CDR3 consists of 16 residues. This clonotype was obtained from a human donor in good health (CMV status not recorded). Some clones in this sample may be carry-over from other donors' samples. The sample consisted of cultured PBMCs, taken from culture after CMV antigen stimulation. The V gene is TRBV7-9, the J gene TRBJ2-5; TRBD2 matches 13 bases. In DNA form, the CDR3 reads TGTGCCAGCAGCTTACGGACTAGCGGGAGTGTTGAGACCCAGTACTTC. Encoded protein: CASSLRTSGSVETQYF.